This T cell receptor beta chain was observed in a study of shared clonotypes between healthy human individuals. Background on the study: Samples came from two female and three male donors aged 18 to 49. Study-wide findings and caveats: It was observed that about 5% of naive CD4 clonotypes were shared across a handful of donors.

At the deep level, the assay was run. The protocol was immunoSEQ multiplex PCR, while the TCRdb copy is restricted to in-frame clones and leaves out a portion. The sample gives millions of clones, about 92% of which show up once; roughly 1.7% is in the top ten. On this clone: Its antigen is unknown.

CD45RO-negative CD8 cells positively selected for CCR7 made up the naive population, which excluded terminally differentiated effector memory CD45RA+ cells. Sequenced input: naive CD8+ T cells from PBMCs. This TCR derives from a man aged 18 to 30 in good health. Some clones in this sample may be carry-over from other donors' samples.

The CDR3 DNA reads TGTGCCAGCAGCTTAGATCCGGGAGTAGCGTCGTACAATGAGCAGTTCTTC. Protein sequence: CASSLDPGVASYNEQFF. J is TRBJ2-1 and V is TRBV11-2, with D perhaps TRBD2 (6 bases). V was cut by 0 bases and J by 4 bases, with 16 bases left in between. The germline V gene has CDR1 SGHAT and CDR2 FQNNGV. The CDR3 covers 17 residues.